This paragraph reports one TCR beta chain. Other nucleotide sequences from this sample produce the same CDR3. Trimming pared 0 bases from V and 1 base from J, leaving 3 bases between. CDR3 size: 13 residues. Germline CDR1 is SGHTA and CDR2 is FQGNSA. Using immunoSEQ multiplex PCR, the repertoire was profiled, and TCRdb retains in-frame clones only, with some absent. Of over 55,000 clones listed, 93% are singletons. This sample stems from a study of T cell changes during pregnancy in multiple sclerosis. The specimen was peripheral blood, collected after pregnancy. The TCR comes from a female donor with multiple sclerosis, enrolled in a pregnancy study. The V call is TRBV7-2, the J call TRBJ2-5; unclear D gene. In DNA, the CDR3 is TGTGCCAGCAGCTTAGCCCGCCAAGAGACCCAGTACTTC. Protein: CASSLARQETQYF.